This entry describes one T cell receptor beta chain. Calling Graves' hyperthyroidism stable meant ophthalmopathy did not progress within 18 months. Diagnosis of hyperthyroidism was new in patients aged 18 to 65, and its duration was under 2 months. The data derive from a study of T cells in Graves' hyperthyroidism and ophthalmopathy. TCR beta CDR3 sequences were amplified from RNA transcripts. The primer set for the first-round RT-PCR of the TCR CDR3 was HTBI. TCRdb processed the multiplex PCR reads anew with MiXCR; each CDR3 protein has one entry. The sample consists of around 800,000 distinct CDR3 sequences, 38% of them appearing once. CDR3 size: 15 residues. Trimming removed 5 bases from V and 2 bases from J, with 15 bases in between.

V and J are TRBV12-3 or TRBV12-4 and TRBJ2-5, with a tentative D call TRBD1 (5 bases). The sample was blood. This clonotype originated in a young man with Graves' hyperthyroidism. The CDR3 is CASSERQDIQETQYF. The CDR3 DNA reads as TGTGCCAGCAGTGAACGCCAGGACATACAAGAGACCCAGTACTTC.